This T cell receptor beta chain was identified in a study of CD8 T cells in ankylosing spondylitis. A few counts support this clonotype. Its target is unknown. Germline-derived CDR1 and CDR2 are MNHEY and SVGEGT. Deletions cut 1 base from V and 7 bases from J, with 11 bases between. This CDR3 region has 14 residues. TCRdb passed the 5' RACE reads through MiXCR, listing each CDR3 protein once. The sample has about 700,000 distinct CDR3 sequences, around 20% seen once. Study-wide results and caveats: Within matched ankylosing spondylitis synovial fluid, disease-linked clones were reportedly significantly enriched. The study identified a TCR beta motif of seven or eight highly homologous variants that appeared characteristic of ankylosing spondylitis blood.

The chain combines TRBV6-2 or TRBV6-3 with TRBJ1-5, with D tentatively TRBD1 (5 bases). Sample: blood, either unsorted or a sorted T cell fraction (not recorded which). This TCR derives from a male donor with ankylosing spondylitis. The CDR3 loop is CASSYWGMDQPQHF. The CDR3 DNA follows: TGTGCCAGCAGTTACTGGGGGATGGACCAGCCCCAGCATTTT.